A single sample is the source of the 19 T cell receptor beta chains below, sequenced in a study of shared clonotypes between healthy human individuals. Naive CD8 populations comprised CD45RO-negative cells positively selected for CCR7, excluding terminally differentiated effector memory CD45RA+ cells. Measured with immunoSEQ multiplex PCR; TCRdb has only the in-frame clones, and not every one. There are roughly 850,000 clones in the sample; approximately 97% occur only once, and less than 0.3% lies in the top ten. The sample taken for sequencing was naive CD8+ T cells sorted from blood. The receptors were gathered from a man younger than 45 in good health.

The genes are TRBV9 and TRBJ2-1, with D possibly TRBD2 on 6 matching bases. The germline gives CDR1 SGDLS, CDR2 YYNGEE. V was clipped by 3 bases and J by 10 bases, with 23 bases between them. CDR3 size: 16 residues. In DNA form, the CDR3 reads TGTGCCAGCAGCGCTCCCAGCGGAGGGGACTTCGGGGAGCAGTTCTTC. This translates into CASSAPSGGDFGEQFF.

The rearrangement joins TRBV29-1 to TRBJ2-1, with D hard to call. Germline V gene sequence: CDR1 SQVTM, CDR2 ANQGSEA. The V gene lost 1 base and the J gene lost 0 bases, with 13 bases spanning the gap. The CDR3 is 16 amino acids. CDR3 residues: CSVEVRLVISYNEQFF. The CDR3, as DNA: TGCAGCGTTGAAGTCCGACTTGTTATCTCCTACAATGAGCAGTTCTTC.

This clone showed up just once. The rearrangement uses TRBV19 and TRBJ2-7; D ambiguous. Trimming pared 3 bases from V and 3 bases from J, leaving 12 bases between. Germline values: CDR1 LNHDA, CDR2 SQIVND (reference sequence). The CDR3 loop spans 14 amino acids. The CDR3 loop reads CASSISTTGYEQYF. CDR3 coding DNA: TGTGCCAGTAGTATCAGTACTACGGGCTACGAGCAGTACTTC. Full variable domain (rest looked up from reference TRBV19 and TRBJ2-7): DGGITQSPKYLFRKEGQNVTLSCEQNLNHDAMYWYRQDPGQGLRLIYYSQIVNDFQKGDIAEGYSVSREKKESFPLTVTSAQKNPTAFYLCASSISTTGYEQYFGPGTRLTVT.

The rearrangement uses TRBV16 and TRBJ2-7, with TRBD1 as a possible D gene (5 bases). Germline V gene sequence: CDR1 KGHSY, CDR2 FQNENV. The CDR3 consists of 14 residues. V shed 0 bases and J shed 3 bases, with 9 bases lying between them. As DNA, the CDR3 is TGTGCCAGCAGCCAATCCCCCACAGGCTACGAGCAGTACTTC. This encodes CASSQSPTGYEQYF.

The genes are TRBV11-3 and TRBJ2-7; D assignment may be TRBD1 or TRBD2 (5 bases each). The CDR3 length is 13 residues. V gave up 5 bases and J gave up 4 bases, with 12 bases separating them. Per the germline V gene, CDR1 is SGHNT and CDR2 is YENEEA. CDR3 amino acids: CASSPGRLYEQYF. CDR3 nucleotide sequence: TGTGCCAGCAGCCCGGGACGCCTTTACGAGCAGTACTTC.

This rearrangement joins TRBV5-8 to TRBJ1-2, with D unresolved. V was shortened by 0 bases and J by 5 bases, with 14 bases between the two germline ends. The germline V gene has CDR1 SGHTS and CDR2 YDEGEE. CDR3 length: 15 residues. CDR3 residues: CASSLDLSSGYGYTF. The DNA of the CDR3 is TGTGCCAGCAGCTTGGACCTCTCTTCCGGTTATGGCTACACCTTC.

CDR3 DNA: TGTGCCAGCGTCGAACCCAGGACTGAGGGTCAGCCCCAGCATTTT. It is translated as CASVEPRTEGQPQHF. The V and J genes are TRBV6-1 and TRBJ1-5; D uncertain. V lost 8 bases, J lost 6 bases, and 20 bases lay in between. This CDR3 comprises 15 residues. Germline V gene lookup returns CDR1 MNHNS and CDR2 SASEGT.

This chain uses TRBV30 with TRBJ2-7; possibly TRBD1 or TRBD2 for D (5 bases each). Trimming took off 4 bases at V and 3 bases at J, with 13 bases between the two ends. The germline CDR1 and CDR2 sequences are GTSNPN and SVGIG (reference sequence). The CDR3 covers 13 residues. The CDR3: CAWTIGTDYEQYF. CDR3 nucleotides: TGTGCCTGGACCATAGGGACCGACTACGAGCAGTACTTC.

This chain links TRBV7-7 with TRBJ2-5; no definite D call. The CDR3 has 13 amino acids. Germline lookup yields CDR1 SSHAT and CDR2 FNYEAQ (reference sequence). Trimming left V 2 bases short and J 1 base short, with 5 bases between. The CDR3 DNA reads TGTGCCAGCAGCTTAAAAGGCCAAGAGACCCAGTACTTC. Its translation is CASSLKGQETQYF.

The V call is TRBV13, the J call TRBJ1-2; D perhaps matches TRBD1 (5 bases). This CDR3 is built from 18 residues. The V gene lost 5 bases and the J gene lost 2 bases, with 24 bases spanning the gap. Germline values: CDR1 PRHDT, CDR2 FYEKMQ (reference sequence). CDR3 in amino acids: CASSEEFRAGSSNYGYTF. The DNA of the CDR3 is TGTGCCAGCAGCGAGGAATTCAGGGCGGGTAGTTCGAACTATGGCTACACCTTC.

The chain joins TRBV20-1 to TRBJ2-7; D unclear. The CDR3 length is 10 residues. Trimming shortened V by 4 bases and J by 4 bases, and 5 bases separated the two germline ends. The germline CDR1 and CDR2 sequences are DFQATT and SNEGSKA (reference sequence). The CDR3 DNA follows: TGCAGTGCTATAGGGTACGAGCAGTACTTC. The encoded protein is CSAIGYEQYF.

About this clone: The same CDR3 also results from other DNA sequences found in this sample. In nucleotides, the CDR3 is TGTGCCAGCAGTCGTGGGTACGAGCAGTACTTC. This codes for CASSRGYEQYF. The rearrangement uses TRBV27 and TRBJ2-7; D gene ambiguous. The CDR3 runs 11 residues. Germline V gene lookup returns CDR1 MNHEY and CDR2 SMNVEV (reference sequence). V lost 5 bases, J lost 4 bases, and 6 bases lay in between.

The V gene is TRBV4-3, the J gene TRBJ2-7; perhaps TRBD2 as D (6 bases). Trimming shortened V by 0 bases and J by 6 bases, and 24 bases separated the two germline ends. The germline V gene has CDR1 LGHNA and CDR2 YSLEER. CDR3 length: 18 amino acids. The CDR3 loop is CASSQDMTGVGKVGEQYF. Written as DNA, the CDR3 is TGCGCCAGCAGCCAAGATATGACGGGAGTTGGGAAGGTCGGCGAGCAGTACTTC.

The V call is TRBV4-2, the J call TRBJ1-5; no reliable D call. This CDR3 is 13 amino acids long. From germline, CDR1 is LGHNA and CDR2 YNFKEQ. The V end was cut by 1 base, the J end by 4 bases, with 5 bases between. The CDR3 spells CASSQVPNQPQHF. The CDR3 nucleotides are TGTGCCAGCAGCCAAGTCCCTAATCAGCCCCAGCATTTT.

V gene TRBV29-1 combines with J gene TRBJ2-3; D tentatively reads TRBD1 or TRBD2 (6 bases each). V was trimmed by 6 bases and J by 4 bases, leaving 17 bases between them. The germline V gene has CDR1 SQVTM and CDR2 ANQGSEA. The length of the CDR3 is 14 residues. The chain's CDR3 is CSVGGREVPDTQYF. The CDR3 nucleotides read TGCAGCGTGGGGGGCAGGGAGGTCCCAGATACGCAGTATTTT.

The gene calls are TRBV2 and TRBJ2-1, with 7 bases that match TRBD1. Trimming cost V 3 bases and J 3 bases; bases outside gene matches: 5. This CDR3 has 15 amino acids. Germline V gives CDR1 SNHLY, CDR2 FYNNEI. CDR3 loop: CASSDLGDSYNEQFF. The CDR3 DNA reads TGTGCCAGCAGTGATTTAGGGGACAGCTACAATGAGCAGTTCTTC. Using reference TRBV2 and TRBJ2-1 for the parts outside the CDR3, the full variable domain is EPEVTQTPSHQVTQMGQEVILRCVPISNHLYFYWYRQILGQKVEFLVSFYNNEISEKSEIFDDQFSVERPDGSNFTLKIRSTKLEDSAMYFCASSDLGDSYNEQFFGPGTRLTVL.

This chain joins TRBV10-2 and TRBJ2-5; no firm D call. Trimming removed 0 bases at V and 2 bases at J, with 13 bases between. The CDR3 length is 16 residues. In germline, CDR1 is WSHSY, CDR2 SAAADI. The CDR3 bases are TGCGCCAGCAGTGAGTCGAGGTCTCGGCATCAAGAGACCCAGTACTTC. Its translation is CASSESRSRHQETQYF.

This chain uses TRBV27 with TRBJ2-1; the D is unclear. V lost 5 bases to trimming and J lost 5 bases, with 13 bases between them. Germline values: CDR1 MNHEY, CDR2 SMNVEV (reference sequence). The CDR3 length is 14 residues. CDR3 loop: CASSTLVADNEQFF. CDR3 DNA: TGTGCCAGCAGTACGTTAGTTGCGGACAATGAGCAGTTCTTC.

The genes are TRBV28 and TRBJ2-2, with 8 nucleotides matching TRBD2. The J segment lost 5 bases and the V segment lost 3 bases, leaving 5 bases of the junction unmatched. This CDR3 spans 15 amino acids. CDR1 and CDR2 (germline): MDHEN, SYDVKM. CDR3 in DNA: TGTGCCAGCAGTTTCGGACTAGCAGCTACCGGGGAGCTGTTTTTT. Translation gives CASSFGLAATGELFF.